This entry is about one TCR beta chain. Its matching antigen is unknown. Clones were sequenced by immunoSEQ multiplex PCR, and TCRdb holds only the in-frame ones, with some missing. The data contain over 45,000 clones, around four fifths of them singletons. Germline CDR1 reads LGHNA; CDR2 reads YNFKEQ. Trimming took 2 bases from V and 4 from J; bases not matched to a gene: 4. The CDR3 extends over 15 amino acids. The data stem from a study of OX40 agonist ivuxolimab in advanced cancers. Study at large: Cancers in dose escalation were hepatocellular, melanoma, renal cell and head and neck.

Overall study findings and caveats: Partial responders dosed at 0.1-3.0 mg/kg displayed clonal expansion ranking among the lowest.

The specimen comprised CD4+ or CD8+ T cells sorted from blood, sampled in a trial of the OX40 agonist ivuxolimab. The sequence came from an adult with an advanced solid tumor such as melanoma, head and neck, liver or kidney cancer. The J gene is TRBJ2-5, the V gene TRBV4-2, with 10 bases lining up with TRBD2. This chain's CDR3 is CASSQSGGAGETQYF. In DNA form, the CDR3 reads TGTGCCAGCAGCCAAAGCGGGGGGGCCGGAGAGACCCAGTACTTC.